The 21 T cell receptor beta chains presented below share a single source sample, sequenced in a study of OX40 agonist ivuxolimab in advanced cancers. The assay was immunoSEQ multiplex PCR, and TCRdb's table has in-frame clones only and misses some. The table includes roughly 50,000 clones, more than 85% detected once. Source: CD4+ or CD8+ T cells sorted from blood, taken in a trial of the OX40 agonist ivuxolimab. Receptors originate from an adult with an advanced solid tumor such as melanoma, head and neck, liver or kidney cancer.

This clone showed up just once. This chain uses TRBV7-9 with TRBJ2-3; D may be TRBD1 (5 bases). The ends were cut back, 7 bases at V and 3 bases at J, with 17 bases in the middle. Germline loops: CDR1 SEHNR, CDR2 FQNEAQ (reference sequence). This CDR3 has 15 amino acids. CDR3 in amino acids: CASTKMAGSTDTQYF. CDR3 in DNA: TGTGCCAGCACCAAGATGGCAGGGTCAACAGATACGCAGTATTTT.

The J gene is TRBJ2-5, the V gene TRBV7-9, with no clear D. There are 12 residues in the CDR3. The germline CDR1 and CDR2 sequences are SEHNR and FQNEAQ (reference sequence). V was pared by 5 bases and J by 5 bases, with 9 bases between. The CDR3: CASSPKGETQYF. CDR3 bases: TGTGCCAGCAGCCCCAAGGGCGAGACCCAGTACTTC.

The chain employs TRBV6-6 and TRBJ2-7; unclear D gene. The ends were cut back, 6 bases at V and 2 bases at J, with 11 bases in the middle. Germline V CDR1 and CDR2: MNHNY, SVGAGI (reference sequence). The CDR3 has 13 amino acids. The CDR3 DNA reads as TGTGCCAGCAGCGACCAGGTAACCTACGAGCAGTACTTC. Translated: CASSDQVTYEQYF.

This chain joins TRBV18 and TRBJ1-5, with TRBD1 identical over 8 bases. The CDR3 length is 15 residues. Germline loops: CDR1 KGHSH, CDR2 LQKENI. Trimming took 4 bases from V and 0 from J; bases not matched to a gene: 2. CDR3 coding DNA: TGTGCCAGCTCACTGACAGGGGCTAGCAATCAGCCCCAGCATTTT. This codes for CASSLTGASNQPQHF.

The J gene is TRBJ1-2, the V gene TRBV10-3; 10 nucleotides line up with TRBD1. The CDR3 is 13 residues long. The V and J ends lost 9 bases and 4 bases, in that order; junction bases with no gene match: 5. CDR1 and CDR2 (germline): ENHRY, SYGVKD. The CDR3 bases are TGTGCCATGGGGACAGGGGAGGGCTATGGCTACACCTTC. Residues: CAMGTGEGYGYTF.

This chain joins TRBV6-5 and TRBJ2-7; 9 bases match TRBD1. This CDR3 is 14 amino acids long. With V trimmed by 6 bases and J by 2 bases, 5 bases remained unmatched. Germline CDR1 reads MNHEY; CDR2 reads SVGAGI. CDR3 in DNA: TGTGCCAGCAGAACGACAGGGGGAGCCTACGAGCAGTACTTC. Translating gives CASRTTGGAYEQYF.

Concerning this clone itself: One end of the junction does not line up with germline, which may come from a read error. The same CDR3 arises from other DNA sequences in this sample as well. The CDR3 loop is CASSFNGETQYF. DNA of the CDR3: TGTGCCAGCAGCTTCAACGGGGAGACTCAGTACTTC. The chain carries TRBV5-4 and TRBJ2-5, with a weak D call TRBD2 (5 bases). CDR1 is SGHNT and CDR2 is YYREEE in the germline V gene (reference sequence). The CDR3 covers 12 residues.

The chain recombines TRBV5-8 with TRBJ1-5; TRBD1 is a possible D gene (6 bases). Germline-derived CDR1 and CDR2 are SGHTS and YDEGEE. The V end lost 6 bases, the J end lost 7 bases, and 20 bases lay between the germline ends. This CDR3 contains 15 residues. CDR3 protein: CASTYGQFKGQPQHF. The CDR3 DNA is TGTGCCAGCACCTACGGACAGTTTAAAGGGCAGCCCCAGCATTTT.

This sequence joins TRBV10-3 and TRBJ2-3; 7 bases agree with TRBD1. The germline V gene has CDR1 ENHRY and CDR2 SYGVKD. J lost 4 bases, V lost 3 bases, and 13 bases had no gene match. The CDR3 contains 17 residues. The CDR3 is CAISDPARQGLPDTQYF. The CDR3 DNA is TGTGCCATCAGTGACCCAGCGAGACAGGGCCTTCCAGATACGCAGTATTTT.

This clone came up once. The chain links TRBV5-6 to TRBJ2-7; D is possibly TRBD2 (5 bases). CDR3 length: 13 amino acids. Trimming shortened V by 2 bases and J by 4 bases, and 10 bases separated the two germline ends. CDR1 is SGHDT, CDR2 YYEEEE, per germline. In DNA form, the CDR3 reads TGTGCCAGCAGCTTAGGCGGGTATTACGAGCAGTACTTC. Translated, it gives CASSLGGYYEQYF.

V usage is TRBV27 and J usage is TRBJ1-4; D ambiguous. The germline CDR1 and CDR2 sequences are MNHEY and SMNVEV (reference sequence). V was pared by 0 bases and J by 8 bases, with 7 bases between. The CDR3 has 13 amino acids. The CDR3, as DNA: TGTGCCAGCAGTTTATCGCACTACGAAAAACTGTTTTTT. It specifies CASSLSHYEKLFF.

The chain recombines TRBV7-2 with TRBJ1-5, with D tentatively TRBD1 (6 bases). V shed 5 bases and J shed 3 bases, with 20 bases lying between them. The CDR3 runs 17 residues. The V gene's germline CDR1 is SGHTA and CDR2 FQGNSA. CDR3 in DNA: TGTGCCAGCAGCCCTGACAGGAGGGGGAAAGTCAATCAGCCCCAGCATTTT. Translated: CASSPDRRGKVNQPQHF.

The chain employs TRBV10-1 and TRBJ2-2; D gene unclear. Germline V gives CDR1 WNHNN, CDR2 SYGVQD (reference sequence). The CDR3 runs to 13 residues. Trimming shortened V by 3 bases and J by 4 bases, and 6 bases separated the two germline ends. The CDR3 sequence: CASSDRTTGELFF. DNA for the CDR3: TGCGCCAGCAGTGACAGGACCACCGGGGAGCTGTTTTTT.

The chain joins TRBV6-5 to TRBJ2-7; 9 bases line up with TRBD1. V lost 2 bases, J lost 7 bases, and 6 bases stayed unmatched. The CDR3 contains 14 residues. The germline gives CDR1 MNHEY, CDR2 SVGAGI. The CDR3 nucleotides read TGTGCCAGCAGTTACGAACAGGGGGCAAGGGAGCAGTACTTC. Its translation: CASSYEQGAREQYF.

V usage is TRBV11-2 and J usage is TRBJ2-7; TRBD2 is a possible D gene (7 bases). This CDR3 is built from 14 residues. Germline assignment: CDR1 SGHAT and CDR2 FQNNGV. V shed 5 bases and J shed 6 bases, with 17 bases lying between them. The CDR3 reads CASSPSWGGREQYF. Here the CDR3 DNA reads TGTGCCAGCAGCCCCTCCTGGGGGGGGCGCGAGCAGTACTTC.

The V call is TRBV2, the J call TRBJ1-3, with D perhaps matching TRBD1 (5 bases). Germline CDR1 reads SNHLY; CDR2 reads FYNNEI. Trimming pared 6 bases from V and 0 bases from J, leaving 18 bases between. The CDR3 is made up of 17 amino acids. In DNA form, the CDR3 reads TGTGCCAGCAGCGTCCAGGGTGGTCCTTACTCTGGAAACACCATATATTTT. Translated, it gives CASSVQGGPYSGNTIYF.

This chain joins TRBV5-1 and TRBJ2-2; 9 bases are shared with TRBD1. Per germline, CDR1 SGHRS and CDR2 YFSETQ. V dropped 0 bases and J dropped 3; count of bases not matched to a gene: 3. The CDR3 extends over 16 amino acids. The CDR3 coding sequence is TGCGCCAGCAGCTTGGCCGACAGGGGGTACACCGGGGAGCTGTTTTTT. This gives the protein CASSLADRGYTGELFF. Full variable domain (rest looked up from reference TRBV5-1 and TRBJ2-2): KAGVTQTPRYLIKTRGQQVTLSCSPISGHRSVSWYQQTPGQGLQFLFEYFSETQRNKGNFPGRFSGRQFSNSRSEMNVSTLELGDSALYLCASSLADRGYTGELFFGEGSRLTVL.

The chain is built from TRBV28 and TRBJ1-1, with D hard to call. The germline gives CDR1 MDHEN, CDR2 SYDVKM. The CDR3 extends over 20 amino acids. V gave up 2 bases and J gave up 0 bases, with 25 bases separating them. Written as DNA, the CDR3 is TGTGCCAGCAGTTTAAATCTAGTCCGCCCACCTCAGAGAATGAACACTGAAGCTTTCTTT. It yields the protein CASSLNLVRPPQRMNTEAFF.

The CDR3 DNA reads TGCGCCAGCAGCAGTCAGACTAAGCCAGATACGCAGTATTTT. Protein sequence: CASSSQTKPDTQYF. V gene TRBV5-1 combines with J gene TRBJ2-3; maybe TRBD2 (5 bases). The CDR3 is 14 residues long. The germline CDR1 and CDR2 sequences are SGHRS and YFSETQ. Between the trimmed V and J ends, which lost 4 bases and 4 bases, there was a span of 13 bases.

This chain uses TRBV6-1 with TRBJ1-5; D unresolved. V lost 1 base and J lost 0, with 10 bases in between. Germline CDR1 and CDR2: MNHNS and SASEGT. There are 16 residues in the CDR3. CDR3 in amino acids: CASSEGGRYSNQPQHF. CDR3 sequence (DNA): TGTGCCAGCAGTGAAGGTGGGCGGTATAGCAATCAGCCCCAGCATTTT.

The chain employs TRBV19 and TRBJ1-3; D remains ambiguous. Trimming removed 6 bases from V and 0 bases from J, with 15 bases in between. Germline V gives CDR1 LNHDA, CDR2 SQIVND (reference sequence). The CDR3 consists of 16 residues. The chain's CDR3 is CASSRIGRSSGNTIYF. CDR3 bases: TGTGCCAGTAGCCGGATAGGACGGAGCTCTGGAAACACCATATATTTT.